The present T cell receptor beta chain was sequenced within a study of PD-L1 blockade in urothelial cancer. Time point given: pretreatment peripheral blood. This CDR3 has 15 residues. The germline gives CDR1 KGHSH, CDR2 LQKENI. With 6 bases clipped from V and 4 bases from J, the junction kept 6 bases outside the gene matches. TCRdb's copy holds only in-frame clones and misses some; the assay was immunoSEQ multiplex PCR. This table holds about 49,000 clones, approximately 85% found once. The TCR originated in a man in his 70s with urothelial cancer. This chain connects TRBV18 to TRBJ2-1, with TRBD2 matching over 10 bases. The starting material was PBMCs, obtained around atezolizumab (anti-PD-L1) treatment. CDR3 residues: CASSPTSGNYNEQFF. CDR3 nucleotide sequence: TGTGCCAGCTCGCCAACTAGCGGGAATTACAATGAGCAGTTCTTC.